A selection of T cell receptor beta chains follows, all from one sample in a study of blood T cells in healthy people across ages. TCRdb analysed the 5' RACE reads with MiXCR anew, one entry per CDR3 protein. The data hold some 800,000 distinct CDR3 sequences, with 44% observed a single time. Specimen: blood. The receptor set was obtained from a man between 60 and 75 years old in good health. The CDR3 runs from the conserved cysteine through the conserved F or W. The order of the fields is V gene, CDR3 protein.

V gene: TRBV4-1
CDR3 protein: CASSRNLIETQYF

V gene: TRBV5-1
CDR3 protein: CASSLGPVQGTGELFF

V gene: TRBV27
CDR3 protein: CASQRVGGAEETQYF

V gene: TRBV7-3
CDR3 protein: CASSPGQGGPYEQYF

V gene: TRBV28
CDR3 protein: CASSQGQAANGYTF

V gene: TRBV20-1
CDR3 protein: CSANPVDTQYF

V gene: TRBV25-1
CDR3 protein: CASSALRVDTDTQYF

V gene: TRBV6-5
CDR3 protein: CASREGLLGYEQYF

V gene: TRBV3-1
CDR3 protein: CASSQARTTQETQYF

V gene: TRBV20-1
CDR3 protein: CSARSLQGYQQYF

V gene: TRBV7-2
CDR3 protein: CASSLAPGQGSDEQFF

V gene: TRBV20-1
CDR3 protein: CSAPDLSETQYF

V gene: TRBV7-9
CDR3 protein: CASTEGGDTQYF

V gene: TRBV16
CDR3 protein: CASSHRGLGYEQYF

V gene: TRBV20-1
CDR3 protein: CSAPPGADTQYF

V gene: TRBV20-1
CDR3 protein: CSARDSGGRTRQFF

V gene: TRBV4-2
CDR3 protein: CASSQGGGSSYEQYF

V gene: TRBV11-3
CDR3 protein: CASSLGTGTGELFF

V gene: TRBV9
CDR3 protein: CASSLRTTGTSGISYNEQFF

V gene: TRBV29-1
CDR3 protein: CSVALGYEQYF

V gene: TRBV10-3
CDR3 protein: CAISDRRRGVTDTQYF

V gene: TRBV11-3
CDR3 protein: CASSFGQGSMNTEAFF

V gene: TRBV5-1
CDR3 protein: CASRPRGFDENIQYF

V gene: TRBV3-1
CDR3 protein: CASSFRTSTDTQYF

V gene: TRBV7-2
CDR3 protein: CASSLGWTGQYNSPLHF

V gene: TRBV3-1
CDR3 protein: CASSQDPKRGYVTDTQYF

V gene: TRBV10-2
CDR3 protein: CASGEGGYGYTF

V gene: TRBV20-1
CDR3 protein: CVGRSTGTQYF

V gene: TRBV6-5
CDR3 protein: CASSYWDSRGDGYAF

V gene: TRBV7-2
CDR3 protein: CASSSQGSSGNTIYF

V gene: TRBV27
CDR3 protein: CASSVLGGNEAFF

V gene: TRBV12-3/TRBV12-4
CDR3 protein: CASSFRDFGVGTEAFF

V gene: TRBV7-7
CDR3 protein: CASSYSDPGELFF